This is a list of T cell receptor beta chains from one sample in a study of T cell repertoires in cytomegalovirus infection. The antigens for these receptors are not known. TCRdb processed the reads anew with MiXCR; each CDR3 protein has one entry. The table lists approximately 910,000 distinct CDR3 sequences, roughly 30% of them singletons. The source material was cultured CD8+ T cells from PBMCs, sampled from culture after CMV antigen stimulation. The receptors here all came from a human donor in good health (CMV status not recorded). Some clones in this sample may be carry-over from other donors' samples. CDR3s include the opening cysteine and the closing phenylalanine or tryptophan. Each record gives: J gene, clone size, D gene, V gene, CDR3 protein, CDR3 DNA. A D gene is named only where the DNA matches it firmly. Only part of the rows carry a size: once, few, many, or a class if the clone is expanded.

j_call: TRBJ2-1; clone_size: few; d_call: -; v_call: TRBV6-2/TRBV6-3; cdr3_aa: CASRRPGHAGNEQFF; cdr3_nt: TGTGCCAGCAGGCGACCGGGACACGCTGGGAATGAGCAGTTCTTC
j_call: TRBJ2-7; clone_size: -; d_call: -; v_call: TRBV6-1; cdr3_aa: CASTPGRPVSYEQYF; cdr3_nt: TGTGCCAGCACCCCGGGGCGGCCGGTCTCCTACGAGCAGTACTTC
j_call: TRBJ1-1; clone_size: -; d_call: -; v_call: TRBV19; cdr3_aa: CASTLDRTDTEAFF; cdr3_nt: TGTGCCAGTACTCTGGATAGAACGGACACTGAAGCTTTCTTT
j_call: TRBJ2-3; clone_size: -; d_call: TRBD1; v_call: TRBV7-9; cdr3_aa: CASSSRDRGPHTDTQYF; cdr3_nt: TGTGCCAGCAGCTCTAGGGACAGGGGGCCCCACACAGATACGCAGTATTTT
j_call: TRBJ1-5; clone_size: -; d_call: TRBD1; v_call: TRBV19; cdr3_aa: CASSFQGGGQPQHF; cdr3_nt: TGTGCCAGTAGTTTCCAGGGGGGCGGTCAGCCCCAGCATTTT
j_call: TRBJ2-1; clone_size: few; d_call: -; v_call: TRBV4-1; cdr3_aa: CASSQVFSYNEQFF; cdr3_nt: TGCGCCAGCAGCCAAGTTTTTAGTTACAATGAGCAGTTCTTC
j_call: TRBJ2-2; clone_size: few; d_call: -; v_call: TRBV29-1; cdr3_aa: CSVLLGKAGELFF; cdr3_nt: TGCAGCGTTTTACTCGGAAAAGCCGGAGAGCTGTTTTTT
j_call: TRBJ2-1; clone_size: few; d_call: -; v_call: TRBV6-2/TRBV6-3; cdr3_aa: CASSPLLDEQFF; cdr3_nt: TGTGCCAGCAGCCCCCTGCTCGATGAGCAGTTCTTC
j_call: TRBJ2-1; clone_size: once; d_call: -; v_call: TRBV7-3; cdr3_aa: CASSETPGKSYNEQFF; cdr3_nt: TGTGCCAGCAGCGAAACGCCGGGGAAATCCTACAATGAGCAGTTCTTC
j_call: TRBJ1-2; clone_size: -; d_call: -; v_call: TRBV12-3/TRBV12-4; cdr3_aa: CASSDKSNYGYTF; cdr3_nt: TGTGCCAGCAGTGACAAGTCTAACTATGGCTACACCTTC
j_call: TRBJ2-2; clone_size: -; d_call: -; v_call: TRBV15; cdr3_aa: CATSKGPGELFF; cdr3_nt: TGTGCCACCAGCAAAGGCCCCGGGGAGCTGTTTTTT
j_call: TRBJ2-6; clone_size: -; d_call: TRBD1; v_call: TRBV27; cdr3_aa: CASSLSTGGGANVLTF; cdr3_nt: TGTGCCAGCAGTTTGTCGACAGGGGGTGGGGCCAACGTCCTGACTTTC
j_call: TRBJ2-2; clone_size: -; d_call: -; v_call: TRBV6-1; cdr3_aa: CALGNTGELFF; cdr3_nt: TGTGCCTTAGGGAACACCGGGGAGCTGTTTTTT
j_call: TRBJ1-1; clone_size: -; d_call: -; v_call: TRBV15; cdr3_aa: CAIRGGQGEAFF; cdr3_nt: TGTGCCATCCGTGGGGGGCAAGGTGAAGCTTTCTTT
j_call: TRBJ2-5; clone_size: -; d_call: -; v_call: TRBV9; cdr3_aa: CASSPRDIMQETQYF; cdr3_nt: TGTGCCAGCAGCCCCCGGGACATCATGCAAGAGACCCAGTACTTC
j_call: TRBJ2-1; clone_size: few; d_call: TRBD2; v_call: TRBV6-6; cdr3_aa: CASSYSNPGGNEQFF; cdr3_nt: TGTGCCAGCAGTTACTCGAACCCGGGGGGGAATGAGCAGTTCTTC
j_call: TRBJ1-2; clone_size: -; d_call: -; v_call: TRBV25-1; cdr3_aa: CASSNRDRRYGYTF; cdr3_nt: TGTGCCAGCAGTAATAGGGATCGTCGCTATGGCTACACCTTC
j_call: TRBJ1-1; clone_size: few; d_call: TRBD1; v_call: TRBV14; cdr3_aa: CASSQEFGRTGMMNTEAFF; cdr3_nt: TGTGCCAGCAGCCAAGAATTTGGCCGGACAGGGATGATGAACACTGAAGCTTTCTTT
j_call: TRBJ1-1; clone_size: few; d_call: TRBD1; v_call: TRBV7-9; cdr3_aa: CASSPGGVDTEAFF; cdr3_nt: TGTGCCAGCAGCCCAGGGGGCGTCGACACTGAAGCTTTCTTT
j_call: TRBJ1-2; clone_size: -; d_call: -; v_call: TRBV14; cdr3_aa: CASSPRGEGPYGYTF; cdr3_nt: TGTGCCAGCAGCCCCCGCGGTGAGGGTCCCTATGGCTACACCTTC
j_call: TRBJ2-5; clone_size: -; d_call: -; v_call: TRBV2; cdr3_aa: CASPARGGDQETQYF; cdr3_nt: TGTGCCAGCCCCGCCAGAGGAGGGGACCAAGAGACCCAGTACTTC
j_call: TRBJ2-1; clone_size: few; d_call: TRBD2; v_call: TRBV6-1; cdr3_aa: CASIVTSGGAGEQFF; cdr3_nt: TGTGCCAGCATTGTGACTAGCGGGGGGGCCGGTGAGCAGTTCTTC
j_call: TRBJ1-4; clone_size: -; d_call: TRBD1; v_call: TRBV4-1; cdr3_aa: CASSQAGTGDGKLFF; cdr3_nt: TGCGCCAGCAGCCAAGCCGGGACAGGGGATGGAAAACTGTTTTTT
j_call: TRBJ2-3; clone_size: many; d_call: TRBD1; v_call: TRBV7-6; cdr3_aa: CASSLTGHTDTQYF; cdr3_nt: TGTGCCAGCAGCTTGACAGGGCACACAGATACGCAGTATTTT
j_call: TRBJ1-2; clone_size: -; d_call: TRBD1; v_call: TRBV6-5; cdr3_aa: CASSYRGQSDGYTF; cdr3_nt: TGTGCCAGCAGTTACAGGGGGCAATCCGATGGCTACACCTTC
j_call: TRBJ1-2; clone_size: -; d_call: -; v_call: TRBV7-2; cdr3_aa: CASSLDGFEKYLGGYTF; cdr3_nt: TGTGCCAGCAGCTTAGATGGCTTTGAAAAATATCTCGGGGGCTACACCTTC
j_call: TRBJ1-5; clone_size: -; d_call: -; v_call: TRBV6-2/TRBV6-3; cdr3_aa: CASSTPVGEEGNQPQHF; cdr3_nt: TGTGCCAGCAGCACTCCGGTAGGGGAGGAAGGCAATCAGCCCCAGCATTTT
j_call: TRBJ1-2; clone_size: -; d_call: -; v_call: TRBV6-5; cdr3_aa: CASRVGTPYGYTF; cdr3_nt: TGTGCCAGCAGAGTGGGGACCCCCTATGGCTACACCTTC
j_call: TRBJ1-2; clone_size: -; d_call: -; v_call: TRBV7-6; cdr3_aa: CASSLGQDYDGYTF; cdr3_nt: TGTGCCAGCAGCTTAGGACAGGACTACGATGGCTACACCTTC
j_call: TRBJ1-4; clone_size: many; d_call: TRBD1; v_call: TRBV7-9; cdr3_aa: CASSSGQGDTNEKLFF; cdr3_nt: TGTGCCAGCAGCTCGGGACAGGGGGACACTAATGAAAAACTGTTTTTT
j_call: TRBJ2-1; clone_size: once; d_call: TRBD2; v_call: TRBV12-3/TRBV12-4; cdr3_aa: CASSGREENEQFF; cdr3_nt: TGTGCCAGCAGTGGGAGGGAAGAGAATGAGCAGTTCTTC
j_call: TRBJ1-3; clone_size: many; d_call: TRBD1; v_call: TRBV7-2; cdr3_aa: CASSSTGISGNTIYF; cdr3_nt: TGTGCCAGCAGCTCGACAGGGATCTCTGGAAACACCATATATTTT
j_call: TRBJ1-2; clone_size: few; d_call: -; v_call: TRBV7-4; cdr3_aa: CASSLALGPSGYTF; cdr3_nt: TGTGCCAGCAGCTTAGCGTTAGGGCCCAGCGGCTACACCTTC
j_call: TRBJ2-1; clone_size: -; d_call: TRBD2; v_call: TRBV28; cdr3_aa: CASLRWQEGLAEGNEQFF; cdr3_nt: TGTGCCAGCCTCAGGTGGCAGGAGGGACTAGCAGAAGGTAATGAGCAGTTCTTC
j_call: TRBJ1-1; clone_size: many; d_call: -; v_call: TRBV7-2; cdr3_aa: CASSLGALTPNTEAFF; cdr3_nt: TGTGCCAGCAGCTTAGGCGCGCTGACGCCGAACACTGAAGCTTTCTTT
j_call: TRBJ1-6; clone_size: few; d_call: TRBD1; v_call: TRBV2; cdr3_aa: CASSDRGHNSPLHF; cdr3_nt: TGTGCCAGCAGCGACAGGGGGCATAATTCACCCCTCCACTTT